The 9 T cell receptor beta chains below all came from one sample that was sequenced in a study of regulatory T cells in long-lasting Graves disease. To make TCR beta libraries, researchers used iRepertoire HTBI primers and Arm-PCR of CDR3 regions. TCRdb analysed the multiplex PCR reads with MiXCR anew, one entry per CDR3 protein. The table shows approximately 470,000 distinct CDR3 sequences, with around 15% occurring only once. Time point meaning: newly diagnosed GD, antithyroid drugs for less than 3 months. RNA from PBMCs was the source of the TCR library. The sample was also linked to a second study, of T cells in Graves' hyperthyroidism and ophthalmopathy.

This specimen was peripheral blood mononuclear cells (PBMCs), taken at new diagnosis, from a patient treated with antithyroid drugs. Receptors originate from a middle-aged man with Graves disease.

This clonotype was detected many times. The rearrangement joins TRBV3-1 to TRBJ2-1; 8 positions agree with TRBD1. After removal of 0 bases from V and 2 bases from J, the junction contained 6 bases not matched to a gene. Germline values: CDR1 LGHDT, CDR2 YNNKEL (reference sequence). The CDR3 has 17 residues. CDR3 protein: CASSQDRDRFPYNEQFF. CDR3 nucleotide sequence: TGTGCCAGCAGCCAAGACCGGGACAGGTTCCCCTACAATGAGCAGTTCTTC.

This clonotype came up many times. This chain links TRBV6-1 with TRBJ2-1; perhaps TRBD2 as D (6 bases). CDR1 and CDR2 (germline): MNHNS, SASEGT. The CDR3 loop spans 15 amino acids. V dropped 5 bases and J dropped 2 bases, with 13 bases sitting between them. This chain's CDR3 is CASSPSGLPYNEQFF. As DNA, the CDR3 is TGTGCCAGCAGTCCCTCGGGACTTCCCTACAATGAGCAGTTCTTC.

This clonotype was found many times. The V call is TRBV24-1, the J call TRBJ2-7; weak D call: TRBD1 (6 bases). The CDR3 contains 13 residues. Trimming left V 3 bases short and J 5 bases short, with 10 bases between. Looked up from germline, CDR1 is KGHDR and CDR2 is SFDVKD. CDR3 in amino acids: CATSDPNRDEQYF. DNA for the CDR3: TGTGCCACCAGTGATCCGAACAGGGACGAGCAGTACTTC.

The chain combines TRBV20-1 with TRBJ1-1, with D perhaps matching TRBD1 (6 bases). The germline CDR1 and CDR2 sequences are DFQATT and SNEGSKA (reference sequence). This CDR3 has 12 amino acids. V was shortened by 1 base and J by 7 bases, with 10 bases between the two germline ends. CDR3 coding DNA: TGCAGTGCTAGAGGGCGACAGGATGAAGCTTTCTTT. Translation: CSARGRQDEAFF.

This clonotype has ten or more counts. V is TRBV7-2 and J is TRBJ2-7; no reliable D call. The CDR3 sequence is 16 residues long. Looked up from germline, CDR1 is SGHTA and CDR2 is FQGNSA. V lost 6 bases to trimming and J lost 1 base, with 19 bases between them. The CDR3 loop reads CASSSRGQGSSYEQYF. CDR3 nucleotides: TGTGCCAGCAGTTCCCGCGGTCAAGGGTCTTCCTACGAGCAGTACTTC.

This clonotype was detected ten times or more. The chain carries TRBV6-1 and TRBJ1-2; 9 positions match TRBD1. The CDR3 totals 16 residues. The ends lost 7 bases at V and 1 base at J; junction bases unmatched: 10. Germline CDR1 is MNHNS and CDR2 is SASEGT. The CDR3 bases are TGTGCCAGCACCACATACAACAGGGGGCTTAACTATGGCTACACCTTC. Its translation is CASTTYNRGLNYGYTF.

This clonotype was seen at least ten times. The chain has TRBV28 and TRBJ1-2, with D maybe TRBD1 (6 bases). The CDR3 has 15 amino acids. Trimming shortened V by 5 bases and J by 4 bases, and 17 bases separated the two germline ends. Germline assignment: CDR1 MDHEN and CDR2 SYDVKM. The CDR3 is CASSAPDRPVYGYTF. The CDR3 coding sequence is TGTGCCAGCAGTGCACCTGACAGGCCAGTCTATGGCTACACCTTC.

This clonotype was detected many times. V usage is TRBV20-1 and J usage is TRBJ2-1; 12 nucleotides match TRBD2. Germline CDR1 is DFQATT and CDR2 is SNEGSKA (reference sequence). The CDR3 is made up of 13 amino acids. The J segment lost 8 bases and the V segment lost 2 bases, leaving 1 base of the junction unmatched. CDR3 sequence reads: CSARRLAGDEQFF. The DNA of the CDR3 is TGCAGTGCTAGAAGACTAGCGGGAGATGAGCAGTTCTTC.

This clonotype was counted a few times. V is TRBV29-1 and J is TRBJ2-1, with D uncertain. The CDR3 covers 9 residues. Germline V lookup: CDR1 SQVTM, CDR2 ANQGSEA. The V and J ends lost 4 bases and 7 bases respectively, with 2 bases between them. This CDR3 reads CSVANEQFF. CDR3 sequence (DNA): TGCAGCGTTGCTAATGAGCAGTTCTTC.